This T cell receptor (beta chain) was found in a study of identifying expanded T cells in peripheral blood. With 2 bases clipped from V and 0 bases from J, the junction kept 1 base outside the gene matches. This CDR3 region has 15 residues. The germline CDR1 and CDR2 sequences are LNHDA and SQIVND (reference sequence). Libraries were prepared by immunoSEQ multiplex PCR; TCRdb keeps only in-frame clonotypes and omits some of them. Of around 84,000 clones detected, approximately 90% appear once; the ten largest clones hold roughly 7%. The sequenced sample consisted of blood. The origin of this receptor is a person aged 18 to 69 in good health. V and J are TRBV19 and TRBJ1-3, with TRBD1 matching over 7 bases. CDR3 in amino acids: CASSIWDSSGNTIYF. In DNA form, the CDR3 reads TGTGCCAGTAGTATATGGGACAGCTCTGGAAACACCATATATTTT.